This T cell receptor beta chain appears in the sequencing data of a study of long-term antiretroviral therapy in people with HIV. The study, taken as a whole, reports: Transplant donor controls retained higher diversity, though diversity increased after ART. In HIV, the repertoires covered a tighter span of CDR3 lengths than in controls.

There were roughly 0.95-11 million cryopreserved PBMC in the samples before DNA extraction. They ran version v3.0 of the immunoSEQ assay at survey level. Sequencing was designed to cover 40,000-50,000 T-cell genomes in each sample. Sequenced by immunoSEQ multiplex PCR; TCRdb stores in-frame clones only, minus some. The table includes over 9,000 clones, about 80% detected once. V trimming: 1 base; J trimming: 4 bases; junction bases outside the gene matches: 4. This CDR3 is 15 amino acids long. The V gene's germline CDR1 is SGHVS and CDR2 FQNEAQ. In the case of this clone: Its antigen remains unknown.

The input for sequencing was unsorted PBMCs, taken 0.4 years before starting antiretroviral therapy. This TCR came from a man aged 25-45 years with HIV. The chain uses TRBV7-8 and TRBJ1-5; 7 positions match TRBD1. CDR3 residues: CASSLVGQTNQPQHF. CDR3 nucleotides: TGTGCCAGCAGCTTAGTGGGACAGACAAATCAGCCCCAGCATTTT.